The source of this T cell receptor beta chain is a study of T cells in Graves' hyperthyroidism and ophthalmopathy. Amplification yielded TCR beta CDR3 regions, with RNA transcripts as the source. Carried out on the TCR CDR3, a first-round RT-PCR used the HTBI primer set. Via MiXCR, TCRdb re-called the multiplex PCR reads, giving one row per CDR3 protein. The sample has 500,000 to 800,000 distinct CDR3 sequences; approximately 42% are singletons. V was shortened by 6 bases and J by 1 base, with 10 bases between the two germline ends. The CDR3 length is 13 residues. Germline V gene lookup returns CDR1 SGHRS and CDR2 YFSETQ.

The chain couples TRBV5-1 to TRBJ1-1; D remains unclear. The sequenced sample was peripheral blood or thyroid tissue (not recorded which). The receptor comes from an adult man with Graves' disease, either hyperthyroidism or ophthalmopathy (not recorded which). The CDR3 DNA sequence: TGCGCCAGCACTCGGCGTTCGAACACTGAAGCTTTCTTT. Translated, it gives CASTRRSNTEAFF.